This T cell receptor beta chain emerged from a study of STAT5B mutations in CD4+ large granular lymphocyte leukemia. Study-level points and caveats: CD4-sorted patient repertoires seemed more clonal than healthy CD4+ repertoires. Higher CD4+ than CD8+ T-LGLL clonality might reflect small sample size. 8/27 top patient clones versus 2/35 control clones were TRBV06-family.

Assay: immunoSEQ multiplex PCR; the TCRdb copy retains only in-frame clones and omits some. This table has tens of thousands of clones, just over 75% appearing once. This clone was seen a single time. As yet, its antigen is unknown. Controls came from buffy coats of healthy blood donors. Germline assignment: CDR1 LNHDA and CDR2 SQIVND (reference sequence). V was shortened by 8 bases and J by 4 bases, with 15 bases between the two germline ends. The CDR3 is made up of 13 amino acids. The receptor was derived from a human donor in good health. J is TRBJ2-7 and V is TRBV19; D ambiguous. The specimen sequenced was CD4+ T cells from blood buffy coats. CDR3 nucleotide sequence: TGTGCCAGTTCACAAATCGGACCTTACGAGCAGTACTTC. Its protein product is CASSQIGPYEQYF.